These 23 T cell receptor beta chains originate from one sample sequenced in a study of blood T cells in healthy people across ages. Next came a second PCR, run for about 7 to 12 cycles, which used a sample-barcoded 5' primer along with a J-beta primer mix. TCRdb reprocessed the 5' RACE reads via MiXCR and lists one record per CDR3 protein. The profile shows about 1 million distinct CDR3 sequences, 40% to 55% of them singletons. The sample consisted of blood. These receptors originate from a woman in her sixties or seventies in good health.

This clonotype was recorded a few times. CDR3 region: CASSVDRVGIEQYF. DNA for the CDR3: TGTGCCAGCAGTGTTGACAGGGTTGGAATCGAGCAGTACTTC. The gene calls are TRBV27 and TRBJ2-4, with 7 bases that match TRBD1. The end of the DNA aligns better with TRBJ2-7, so the J call may be wrong. This CDR3 is 14 amino acids long. Germline CDR1 MNHEY, CDR2 SMNVEV (reference sequence).

The rearrangement uses TRBV15 and TRBJ2-1; D may match TRBD1 or TRBD2 (5 bases each). V shed 8 bases and J shed 6 bases, with 20 bases lying between them. The CDR3 contains 15 residues. Germline V gene lookup returns CDR1 LNHNV and CDR2 YYDKDF (reference sequence). The CDR3 region has the DNA TGTGCCACCCTGGCTTCGGCCGGGACCCCCAATGAGCAGTTCTTC. Translation gives CATLASAGTPNEQFF.

V and J are TRBV6-5 and TRBJ1-1; D might be TRBD1 (6 bases). Germline CDR1 reads MNHEY; CDR2 reads SVGAGI. V was shortened by 0 bases and J by 5 bases, with 16 bases between the two germline ends. The CDR3 is made up of 16 amino acids. CDR3 coding DNA: TGTGCCAGCAGTTACTCGAACAGCCCAGGGGAGACTGAAGCTTTCTTT. Translation: CASSYSNSPGETEAFF.

The genes are TRBV6-5 and TRBJ1-1; TRBD1 matches at 7 bases. CDR1 is MNHEY and CDR2 is SVGAGI in the germline V gene. The length of the CDR3 is 15 residues. With 2 bases clipped from V and 4 bases from J, the junction kept 7 bases outside the gene matches. The CDR3 protein is CASSYRGLGGTEAFF. The CDR3 region has the DNA TGTGCCAGCAGTTACAGGGGGCTTGGTGGCACTGAAGCTTTCTTT.

The chain combines TRBV24-1 with TRBJ2-2; 9 bases match TRBD2. CDR3 length: 16 amino acids. Per the germline V gene, CDR1 is KGHDR and CDR2 is SFDVKD. J lost 4 bases, V lost 3 bases, and 5 bases had no gene match. DNA of the CDR3: TGTGCCACCAGTGATGTGACTAGCGGTTCCACCGGGGAGCTGTTTTTT. The encoded protein is CATSDVTSGSTGELFF.

The V gene is TRBV3-1, the J gene TRBJ2-1; the D is unclear. This CDR3 region has 15 residues. Germline loops: CDR1 LGHDT, CDR2 YNNKEL (reference sequence). V shed 0 bases and J shed 6 bases, with 12 bases lying between them. The CDR3, as DNA: TGTGCCAGCAGCCAAGATCCGTCTTGGGCCAATGAGCAGTTCTTC. This translates into CASSQDPSWANEQFF.

This clonotype was recorded many times. The V gene is TRBV24-1, the J gene TRBJ2-3; either TRBD1 or TRBD2 may fit D (5 bases each). Germline CDR1 and CDR2: KGHDR and SFDVKD. The CDR3 loop spans 14 amino acids. V gave up 5 bases and J gave up 0 bases, with 8 bases separating them. As DNA, the CDR3 is TGTGCCACCAGTGGATGGGACAGCACAGATACGCAGTATTTT. It translates to CATSGWDSTDTQYF.

This clonotype was found a few times. The V and J genes are TRBV7-8 and TRBJ2-1; 13 bases map to TRBD2. V shed 5 bases, J shed 5 bases, and the junction held 9 bases outside the gene matches. There are 17 residues in the CDR3. Germline V CDR1 and CDR2: SGHVS, FQNEAQ. CDR3 in amino acids: CASSPRTSGSRNNEQFF. The DNA of the CDR3 is TGTGCCAGCAGCCCCCGGACTAGCGGGAGTCGGAACAATGAGCAGTTCTTC.

V usage is TRBV11-2 and J usage is TRBJ2-5; 7 nucleotides match TRBD2. This CDR3 is built from 16 residues. V lost 5 bases and J lost 0; bases outside the gene matches: 9. Germline assignment: CDR1 SGHAT and CDR2 FQNNGV. CDR3 in amino acids: CASSRPGTIYQETQYF. CDR3 bases: TGTGCCAGCAGCCGCCCCGGGACTATATACCAAGAGACCCAGTACTTC.

The genes are TRBV2 and TRBJ1-2; no clear D gene. This CDR3 contains 13 residues. In germline, CDR1 is SNHLY, CDR2 FYNNEI. The germline V and J ends were trimmed by 4 bases and 8 bases, with 14 bases remaining between them. In DNA, the CDR3 is TGTGCCAGCAGTGTGTTTGGCGATCGGGGCTACACCTTC. As protein: CASSVFGDRGYTF.

The V gene is TRBV20-1, the J gene TRBJ2-3; 9 bases are a match to TRBD2. Germline CDR1 is DFQATT and CDR2 is SNEGSKA (reference sequence). This CDR3 has 18 residues. The V and J ends lost 5 bases and 4 bases, in that order; junction bases with no gene match: 19. CDR3 residues: CSAFNPRGGGDSADTQYF. The CDR3 bases are TGCAGTGCTTTTAATCCAAGGGGCGGGGGGGATTCCGCAGATACGCAGTATTTT.

This clonotype was counted only a few times. The V and J genes are TRBV12-3 or TRBV12-4 and TRBJ2-3; 7 positions agree with TRBD1. The CDR3 loop spans 15 amino acids. Germline trimming cut 3 bases from V and 3 bases from J; bases unmatched to any gene: 6. The CDR3 sequence: CASSFRDRRTDTQYF. DNA for the CDR3: TGTGCCAGCAGTTTTCGGGACAGACGAACAGATACGCAGTATTTT.

This clonotype was counted between two and nine times. The CDR3 coding sequence is TGTGCCAGCAGCAGAGGACACCGCTACGAGCAGTACTTC. Its translation is CASSRGHRYEQYF. The chain links TRBV27 to TRBJ2-7; D possibly corresponds to TRBD1 (5 bases). CDR1 MNHEY and CDR2 SMNVEV come from the germline V gene (reference sequence). The CDR3 extends over 13 amino acids. V dropped 6 bases and J dropped 3 bases, with 12 bases sitting between them.

V usage is TRBV4-2 and J usage is TRBJ2-5; D might be TRBD2 (5 bases). The CDR3 runs 15 residues. V lost 0 bases and J lost 1, with 9 bases in between. Germline V gene lookup returns CDR1 LGHNA and CDR2 YNFKEQ. The CDR3 here is CASSQERAGQETQYF. The CDR3 region has the DNA TGTGCCAGCAGCCAAGAGCGGGCGGGCCAAGAGACCCAGTACTTC.

The rearrangement uses TRBV5-1 and TRBJ1-2; maybe TRBD1 (6 bases). This CDR3 is built from 13 residues. Germline CDR1 SGHRS, CDR2 YFSETQ. V shed 0 bases and J shed 8 bases, with 11 bases lying between them. Here the CDR3 DNA reads TGCGCCAGCAGCTTGGCGGGGGCTCACGGCTACACCTTC. Its protein is CASSLAGAHGYTF.

The V and J genes are TRBV20-1 and TRBJ2-1, with a possible D match to TRBD1 (5 bases). Germline CDR1 and CDR2: DFQATT and SNEGSKA (reference sequence). Trimming pared 6 bases from V and 4 bases from J, leaving 16 bases between. The CDR3 runs to 14 residues. The CDR3 DNA reads TGCAGTGCCAGAAGGGGCTTCCCATACAATGAGCAGTTCTTC. It specifies CSARRGFPYNEQFF.

The CDR3 region is CASSFDRGRTEAFF. In DNA form, the CDR3 reads TGTGCCAGCAGTTTTGACAGGGGGCGGACTGAAGCTTTCTTT. The V and J genes are TRBV6-5 and TRBJ1-1; TRBD1 agrees at 10 bases. Germline V CDR1 and CDR2: MNHEY, SVGAGI. V gave up 4 bases and J gave up 5 bases; unmatched junction bases: 4. CDR3 length equals 14 residues.

This rearrangement joins TRBV5-1 to TRBJ1-1; D perhaps matches TRBD1 (5 bases). Germline-derived CDR1 and CDR2 are SGHRS and YFSETQ. CDR3 length: 15 amino acids. Trimming removed 0 bases from V and 1 base from J, with 10 bases in between. The CDR3 region is CASSLAGTENTEAFF. In DNA, the CDR3 is TGCGCCAGCAGCTTGGCCGGGACGGAGAACACTGAAGCTTTCTTT.

This chain joins TRBV18 and TRBJ1-2; 8 bases agree with TRBD1. The CDR3 sequence is 15 residues long. Trimming at V came to 3 bases and at J to 1 base, leaving 4 bases not matched to a gene. CDR1 and CDR2 (germline): KGHSH, LQKENI. The CDR3 sequence is CASSPGDRSNYGYTF. As DNA, the CDR3 is TGTGCCAGCTCACCTGGGGACAGGAGTAACTATGGCTACACCTTC.

This clonotype was counted only a few times. V gene TRBV6-1 combines with J gene TRBJ1-2, with D possibly being TRBD1 (6 bases). From germline, CDR1 is MNHNS and CDR2 SASEGT. V was pared by 3 bases and J by 4 bases, with 12 bases between. The CDR3 covers 14 residues. DNA of the CDR3: TGTGCCAGCAGTGAGGCCAGGGGAGGCTATGGCTACACCTTC. Translation: CASSEARGGYGYTF.

This clonotype was recorded a few times. This chain joins TRBV6-5 and TRBJ1-6, with D tentatively TRBD1 (6 bases). Trimming removed 1 base from V and 9 bases from J, with 19 bases in between. CDR3 length: 17 amino acids. Germline V gives CDR1 MNHEY, CDR2 SVGAGI. The CDR3 region is CASSYLVGGRGASPLHF. CDR3 in DNA: TGTGCCAGCAGTTACTTGGTCGGGGGCAGAGGAGCTTCACCCCTCCACTTT.

This clonotype was seen many times. The rearrangement joins TRBV29-1 to TRBJ2-3; tentatively, D is TRBD1 (5 bases). Germline CDR1 reads SQVTM; CDR2 reads ANQGSEA. Trimming pared 3 bases from V and 5 bases from J, leaving 15 bases between. CDR3 length: 14 residues. The CDR3 protein is CSVEARRARDTQYF. The CDR3 nucleotides read TGCAGCGTTGAGGCACGCAGGGCCAGAGATACGCAGTATTTT.

The chain couples TRBV27 to TRBJ1-6, with D unresolved. Germline CDR1 reads MNHEY; CDR2 reads SMNVEV (reference sequence). The CDR3 is made up of 13 amino acids. Deletions cut 4 bases from V and 11 bases from J, with 12 bases between. CDR3 loop: CASSSQQGTPLHF. The CDR3 bases are TGTGCCAGCAGTTCCCAACAAGGGACACCCCTCCACTTT.